Each of the 2 T cell receptor beta chains below was sequenced from the same sample in a study of shared clonotypes between healthy human individuals. Clones were sequenced by immunoSEQ multiplex PCR, and TCRdb holds only the in-frame ones, with some missing. Of approximately 600,000 clones in the sample, approximately 96% were seen once. Naive CD8 isolation took CD45RO-negative cells positively selected for CCR7 and excluded terminally differentiated effector memory CD45RA+ cells. Source material: naive CD8+ T cells sorted from blood. These receptors were collected from a woman aged 30 to 39 in good health.

In this sample, this clone turned up once. V is TRBV19 and J is TRBJ1-2, with no clear D. This CDR3 region has 14 residues. Germline CDR1 and CDR2: LNHDA and SQIVND (reference sequence). Between the trimmed V and J ends, which lost 3 bases and 8 bases, there was a span of 16 bases. CDR3 DNA: TGTGCCAGTAGTATTGGGTCCGAGAGAGGAGGCTACACCTTC. Translation gives CASSIGSERGGYTF.

This sequence joins TRBV13 and TRBJ1-1, with D hard to call. The CDR3 is 10 amino acids. The ends were cut back, 2 bases at V and 5 bases at J, with 0 bases in the middle. CDR1 is PRHDT and CDR2 is FYEKMQ in the germline V gene (reference sequence). CDR3 bases: TGTGCCAGCAGCTTAACTGAAGCTTTCTTT. Translated, it gives CASSLTEAFF.